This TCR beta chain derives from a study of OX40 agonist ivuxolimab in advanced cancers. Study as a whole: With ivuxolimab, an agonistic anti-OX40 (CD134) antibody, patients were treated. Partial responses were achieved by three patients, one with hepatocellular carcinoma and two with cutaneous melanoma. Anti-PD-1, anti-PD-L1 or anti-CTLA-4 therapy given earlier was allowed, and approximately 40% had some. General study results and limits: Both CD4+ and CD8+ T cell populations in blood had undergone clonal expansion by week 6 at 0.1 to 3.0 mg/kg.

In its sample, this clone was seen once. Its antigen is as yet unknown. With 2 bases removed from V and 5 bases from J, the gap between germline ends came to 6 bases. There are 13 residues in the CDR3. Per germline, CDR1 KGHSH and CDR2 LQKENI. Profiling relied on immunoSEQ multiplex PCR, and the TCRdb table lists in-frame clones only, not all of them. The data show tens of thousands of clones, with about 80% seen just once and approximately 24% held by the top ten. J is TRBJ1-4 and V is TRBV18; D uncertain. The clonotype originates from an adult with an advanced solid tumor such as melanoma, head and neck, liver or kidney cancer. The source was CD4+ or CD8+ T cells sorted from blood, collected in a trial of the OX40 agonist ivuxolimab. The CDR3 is CASSPSSNEKLFF. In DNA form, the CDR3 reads TGTGCCAGCTCACCATCGTCCAATGAAAAACTGTTTTTT.